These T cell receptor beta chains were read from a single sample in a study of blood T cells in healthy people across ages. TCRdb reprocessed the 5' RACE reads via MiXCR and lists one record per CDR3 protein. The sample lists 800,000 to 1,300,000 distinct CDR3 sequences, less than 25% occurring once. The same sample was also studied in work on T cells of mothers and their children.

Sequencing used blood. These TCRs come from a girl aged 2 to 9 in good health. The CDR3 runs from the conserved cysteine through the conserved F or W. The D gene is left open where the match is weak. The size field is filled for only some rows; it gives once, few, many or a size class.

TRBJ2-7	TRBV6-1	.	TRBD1	CASSEVGRGSWDEQYF	TGTGCCAGCAGTGAAGTGGGCAGGGGGAGTTGGGACGAGCAGTACTTC
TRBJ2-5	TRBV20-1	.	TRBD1	CSAREGGTGAPGETQYF	TGCAGTGCTAGAGAAGGCGGGACAGGGGCCCCGGGAGAGACCCAGTACTTC
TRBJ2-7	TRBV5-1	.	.	CASSPGTYTYEQYF	TGCGCCAGCAGCCCCGGGACTTACACCTACGAGCAGTACTTC
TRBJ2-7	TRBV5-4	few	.	CASSLGVTSAGIEQYF	TGTGCCAGCAGCTTAGGCGTTACGTCAGCAGGTATCGAGCAGTACTTC
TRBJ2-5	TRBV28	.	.	CASSPTSRRETQYF	TGTGCCAGCAGCCCGACTAGTAGGAGAGAGACCCAGTACTTC
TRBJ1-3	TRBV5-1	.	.	CASSEGPSLAGNTIYF	TGCGCCAGCAGCGAGGGTCCTTCCCTTGCTGGAAACACCATATATTTT
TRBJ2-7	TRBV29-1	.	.	CSVVGSLSYEQYF	TGCAGCGTTGTTGGCAGCCTCTCCTACGAGCAGTACTTC
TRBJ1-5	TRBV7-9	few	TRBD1	CASSAWTGGEDQPQHF	TGTGCCAGCAGCGCCTGGACAGGGGGCGAGGATCAGCCCCAGCATTTT
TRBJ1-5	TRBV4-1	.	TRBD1	CASSQDIFTGTGKQPQHF	TGCGCCAGCAGCCAAGATATTTTCACCGGGACAGGGAAACAGCCCCAGCATTTT
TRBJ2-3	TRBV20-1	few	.	CGAPNSLASTDTQYF	TGCGGTGCTCCAAATTCCCTCGCGAGCACAGATACGCAGTATTTT
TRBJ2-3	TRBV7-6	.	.	CASSFAVTGDTQYF	TGTGCCAGCAGCTTCGCGGTGACAGGCGATACGCAGTATTTT
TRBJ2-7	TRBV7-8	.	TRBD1	CASSTYRGRITYEQYF	TGTGCCAGCAGCACGTACAGGGGGCGAATTACCTACGAGCAGTACTTC
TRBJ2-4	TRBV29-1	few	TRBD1	CSAGTGNENIQYF	TGCAGCGCGGGGACAGGGAATGAGAACATTCAGTACTTC
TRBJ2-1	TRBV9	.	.	CASSVVPNTNEQFF	TGTGCCAGCAGCGTAGTCCCCAACACAAATGAGCAGTTCTTC
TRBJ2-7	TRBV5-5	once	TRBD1	CASSSRQGAVSYEQYF	TGTGCCAGCAGCTCACGACAGGGTGCGGTGTCTTACGAGCAGTACTTC
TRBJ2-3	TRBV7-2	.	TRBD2	CASSPAVIAGQTTDTQYF	TGTGCCAGCAGCCCGGCCGTGATAGCGGGACAAACCACAGATACGCAGTATTTT
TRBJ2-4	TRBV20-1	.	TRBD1	CSALRQGAIAKNIQYF	TGCAGTGCACTCAGACAGGGGGCAATAGCCAAAAACATTCAGTACTTC
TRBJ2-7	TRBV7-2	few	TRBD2	CASSLGQGLAGGQSYEQYF	TGTGCCAGCAGCTTAGGGCAGGGACTAGCGGGGGGGCAGTCCTACGAGCAGTACTTC
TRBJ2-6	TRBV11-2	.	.	CASSLVGRHDSGANVLTF	TGTGCCAGCAGCTTAGTGGGCAGGCATGACTCTGGGGCCAACGTCCTGACTTTC
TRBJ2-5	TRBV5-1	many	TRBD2	CASSESGSRSETQYF	TGCGCCAGCAGCGAAAGCGGGAGTCGAAGTGAGACCCAGTACTTC
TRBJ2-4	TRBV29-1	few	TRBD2	CSVEETSGSKNIQYF	TGCAGCGTTGAGGAGACTAGCGGCTCCAAAAACATTCAGTACTTC
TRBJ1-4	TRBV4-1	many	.	CASSPGPGEKLFF	TGCGCCAGCAGCCCGGGACCGGGTGAAAAACTGTTTTTT
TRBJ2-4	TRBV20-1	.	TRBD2	CSARDPSGGGGNIQYF	TGCAGTGCTAGAGATCCTAGCGGGGGAGGAGGAAACATTCAGTACTTC
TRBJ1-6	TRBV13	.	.	CASSLGYQGSPLHF	TGTGCCAGCAGCTTAGGATACCAGGGTTCACCCCTCCACTTT
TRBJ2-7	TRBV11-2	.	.	CASSPPAVHEQYF	TGTGCCAGCAGCCCCCCGGCTGTCCACGAGCAGTACTTC
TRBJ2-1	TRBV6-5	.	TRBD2	CASSSTRLAVLHNEQFF	TGTGCCAGCAGTTCGACGCGACTAGCGGTTCTCCACAATGAGCAGTTCTTC
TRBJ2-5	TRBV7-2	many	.	CASSFGVIQETQYF	TGTGCCAGCAGCTTTGGGGTAATCCAAGAGACCCAGTACTTC
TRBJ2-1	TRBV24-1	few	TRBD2	CATSDPAGEGNEQFF	TGTGCCACCAGTGATCCAGCGGGAGAAGGCAATGAGCAGTTCTTC
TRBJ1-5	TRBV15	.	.	CATSLHRGGDQPQHF	TGTGCCACCAGCTTACACAGAGGCGGGGATCAGCCCCAGCATTTT
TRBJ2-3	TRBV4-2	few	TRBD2	CASSQDGAGGSTDTQYF	TGTGCCAGCAGCCAAGATGGGGCGGGAGGCAGCACAGATACGCAGTATTTT
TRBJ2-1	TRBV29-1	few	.	CSVAASSYNEQFF	TGCAGCGTTGCCGCGAGCTCCTACAATGAGCAGTTCTTC
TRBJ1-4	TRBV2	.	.	CASSPMGDGEKLFF	TGTGCCAGCAGCCCAATGGGGGATGGGGAAAAACTGTTTTTT
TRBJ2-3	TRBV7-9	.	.	CASSLAGPGGTDTQYF	TGTGCCAGCAGCTTAGCGGGCCCCGGGGGAACAGATACGCAGTATTTT
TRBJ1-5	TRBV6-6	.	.	CASSYEPGRQPQHF	TGTGCCAGCAGTTACGAACCGGGGAGACAGCCCCAGCATTTT
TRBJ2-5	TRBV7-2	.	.	CASRRGTAETQYF	TGTGCCAGCAGACGCGGGACGGCTGAGACCCAGTACTTC
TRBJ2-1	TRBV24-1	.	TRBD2	CATSDSRLAGNNEQFF	TGTGCCACCAGTGATTCACGACTAGCGGGGAACAATGAGCAGTTCTTC
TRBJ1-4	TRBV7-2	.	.	CASSLRGENEKLFF	TGTGCCAGCAGCTTACGGGGGGAAAATGAAAAACTGTTTTTT
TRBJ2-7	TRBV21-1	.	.	CASSKPDRGNEQYF	TGTGCCAGCAGCAAACCGGACAGGGGCAACGAGCAGTACTTC
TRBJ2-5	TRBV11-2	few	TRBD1	CASSLRDRNEETQYF	TGTGCCAGCAGCTTAAGGGACAGGAATGAAGAGACCCAGTACTTC
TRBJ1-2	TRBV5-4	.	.	CASSSLGGATYGYTF	TGTGCCAGCAGCTCGTTGGGGGGGGCCACCTATGGCTACACCTTC
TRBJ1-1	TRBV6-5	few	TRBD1	CASSSDGTGEAFF	TGTGCCAGCAGTTCCGATGGGACAGGCGAAGCTTTCTTT
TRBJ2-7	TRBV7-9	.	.	CASSPTVERSYEQYF	TGTGCCAGCAGCCCCACGGTAGAAAGGTCCTACGAGCAGTACTTC
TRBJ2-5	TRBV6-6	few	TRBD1	CASSYPGQGAKETQYF	TGTGCCAGCAGTTATCCAGGACAGGGGGCAAAAGAGACCCAGTACTTC
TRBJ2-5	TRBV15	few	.	CATSRGGVHRDVIIAETQYF	TGTGCCACCAGCAGAGGAGGGGTGCACAGGGATGTTATTATAGCGGAGACCCAGTACTTC
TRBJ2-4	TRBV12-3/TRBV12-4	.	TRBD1	CASTRDREAKNIQYF	TGTGCCAGCACCCGGGACAGGGAGGCCAAAAACATTCAGTACTTC
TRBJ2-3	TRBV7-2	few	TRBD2	CASSLKRSGADTQYF	TGTGCCAGCAGCTTAAAGCGGAGCGGGGCAGATACGCAGTATTTT
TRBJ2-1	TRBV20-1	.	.	CSAKQLGPGYNEQFF	TGCAGTGCCAAACAACTAGGCCCGGGGTACAATGAGCAGTTCTTC
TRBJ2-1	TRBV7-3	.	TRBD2	CANSLAGAYNEQFF	TGTGCCAACAGCTTAGCGGGGGCCTACAATGAGCAGTTCTTC
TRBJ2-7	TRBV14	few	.	CASSHAGAGGEQYF	TGTGCCAGCAGCCACGCCGGGGCCGGGGGCGAGCAGTACTTC
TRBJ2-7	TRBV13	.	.	CASSPEGFPYEQYF	TGTGCCAGCAGCCCAGAAGGGTTTCCCTACGAGCAGTACTTC
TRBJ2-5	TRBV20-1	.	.	CSASLRLPAQETQYF	TGCAGTGCTTCTCTCCGACTACCGGCCCAAGAGACCCAGTACTTC
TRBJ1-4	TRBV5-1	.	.	CASSTEGRTNEKLFF	TGCGCCAGCAGCACGGAGGGTCGGACAAATGAAAAACTGTTTTTT
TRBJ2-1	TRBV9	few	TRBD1	CASSPRTGNEQFF	TGTGCCAGCAGCCCCCGGACAGGGAATGAGCAGTTCTTC